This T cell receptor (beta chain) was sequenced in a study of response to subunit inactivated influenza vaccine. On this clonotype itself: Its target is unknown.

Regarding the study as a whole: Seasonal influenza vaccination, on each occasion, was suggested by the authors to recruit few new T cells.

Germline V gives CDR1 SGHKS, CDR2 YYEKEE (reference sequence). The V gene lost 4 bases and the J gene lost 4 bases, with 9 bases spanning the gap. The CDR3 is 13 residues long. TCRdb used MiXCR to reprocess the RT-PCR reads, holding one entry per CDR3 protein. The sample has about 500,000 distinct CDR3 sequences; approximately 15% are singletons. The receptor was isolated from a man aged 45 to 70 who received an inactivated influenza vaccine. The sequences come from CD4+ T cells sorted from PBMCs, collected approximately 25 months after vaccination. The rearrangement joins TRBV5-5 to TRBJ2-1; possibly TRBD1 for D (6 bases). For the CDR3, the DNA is TGTGCCAGCAGCCAACAGGGATACAATGAGCAGTTCTTC. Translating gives CASSQQGYNEQFF.